Below, 3 T cell receptor beta chains from the same sample are listed, as sequenced in a study of T cells expressing NK-cell markers. TCRdb reprocessed the 5' RACE reads, with one entry per CDR3 protein and no DNA. There are about 410,000 distinct CDR3 sequences in the sample, with about 10% held by the top ten. Sequenced sample: blood T cells: a sorted CD56 or NKG2C T cell subset, CD4+ or CD8+ T cells, or bulk PBMC T cells (not recorded which). These receptors were collected from a woman in her forties or fifties in good health.

The chain links TRBV4-1 to TRBJ2-4; the TRBD2 assignment by TCRdb is unverifiable without DNA. The V gene's germline CDR1 is MGHRA and CDR2 YSYEKL. This CDR3 is 17 amino acids long. The chain's CDR3 is CASSQDWGRVGKNIQYF.

The chain combines TRBV6-6 with TRBJ1-2. Germline assignment: CDR1 MNHNY and CDR2 SVGAGI (reference sequence). The length of the CDR3 is 12 residues. The CDR3 sequence is CASSYLEPGYTF.

This chain joins TRBV7-9 and TRBJ2-1. This CDR3 region has 13 residues. Germline V gene data show CDR1 as SEHNR and CDR2 as FQNEAQ (reference sequence). This chain's CDR3 is CASSSPNSHEQFF.